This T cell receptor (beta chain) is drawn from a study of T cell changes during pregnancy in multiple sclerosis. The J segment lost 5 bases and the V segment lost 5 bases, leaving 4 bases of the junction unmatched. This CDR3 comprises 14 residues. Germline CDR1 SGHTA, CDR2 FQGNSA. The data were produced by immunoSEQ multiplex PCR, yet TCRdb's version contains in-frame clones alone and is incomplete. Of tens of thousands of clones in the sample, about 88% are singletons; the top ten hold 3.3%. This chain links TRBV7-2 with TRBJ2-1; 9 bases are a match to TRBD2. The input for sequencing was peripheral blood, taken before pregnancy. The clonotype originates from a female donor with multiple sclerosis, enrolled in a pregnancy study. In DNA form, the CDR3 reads TGTGCCAGCAGCCCGGGACTAGCCGACAATGAGCAGTTCTTC. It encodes CASSPGLADNEQFF.